What follows is one T cell receptor beta chain and its context. Its specificity is unknown. In TCRdb, the RT-PCR reads were re-called with MiXCR into one record per CDR3 protein. This table holds 550,000 to 650,000 distinct CDR3 sequences, about 10% found once. This CDR3 is 13 amino acids long. Trimming cost V 5 bases and J 6 bases; bases outside gene matches: 3. Germline CDR1 reads SEHNR; CDR2 reads FQNEAQ (reference sequence). This entry is derived from a study of response to subunit inactivated influenza vaccine. Findings and limits, study-wide: Each seasonal flu vaccination may recruit only limited new T cells, authors suggested.

The chain carries TRBV7-9 and TRBJ2-7; 11 bases fit TRBD1. The clonotype originates from a man in his fifties or sixties who received an inactivated influenza vaccine. The sequencing used PBMCs from blood, collected on the day of vaccination. CDR3 in DNA: TGTGCCAGCAGCACCGGGACAGGGGGCGAGCAGTACTTC. This sequence encodes CASSTGTGGEQYF.